The source of this TCR beta chain is a study of cytomegalovirus exposure and HLA in healthy donors. Of note for this clone: Its antigen is unidentified.

The CDR3 consists of 13 residues. CDR1 and CDR2 from the germline V gene are KGHSY and FQNENV. V was cut by 4 bases and J by 5 bases, with 11 bases left in between. A multiplex PCR was run with 60 Vbeta primers and 13 Jbeta primers. The method was immunoSEQ multiplex PCR; TCRdb's version includes in-frame clones alone and lacks a portion of them. The sample holds roughly 120,000 clones. Study-level findings and limits: Most TCR sequences were seen very rarely across donors, but some public TCRs occurred in many. The majority of CMV-associated TCR beta chains were reported as apparently HLA-restricted in a later analysis. A later analysis associated approximately 17,000 TCR beta sequences with HLA alleles at a 0.05 false discovery rate. Segments of the TCR beta V type were, in most cases, productive about 87% or about 30% of the time in an earlier analysis.

J is TRBJ1-1 and V is TRBV16; weak D call: TRBD1 (6 bases). Source material: PBMCs. The receptor was derived from a man aged 18 to 30 in good health and CMV-seronegative. The CDR3 reads CASSRSRGTEAFF. The CDR3 coding sequence is TGTGCCAGCAGCCGGTCTAGGGGGACTGAAGCTTTCTTT. Combining the CDR3 with reference TRBV16 and TRBJ1-1 gives the whole variable domain GEEVAQTPKHLVRGEGQKAKLYCAPIKGHSYVFWYQQVLKNEFKFLISFQNENVFDETGMPKERFSAKCLPNSPCSLEIQATKLEDSAVYFCASSRSRGTEAFFGQGTRLTVV.